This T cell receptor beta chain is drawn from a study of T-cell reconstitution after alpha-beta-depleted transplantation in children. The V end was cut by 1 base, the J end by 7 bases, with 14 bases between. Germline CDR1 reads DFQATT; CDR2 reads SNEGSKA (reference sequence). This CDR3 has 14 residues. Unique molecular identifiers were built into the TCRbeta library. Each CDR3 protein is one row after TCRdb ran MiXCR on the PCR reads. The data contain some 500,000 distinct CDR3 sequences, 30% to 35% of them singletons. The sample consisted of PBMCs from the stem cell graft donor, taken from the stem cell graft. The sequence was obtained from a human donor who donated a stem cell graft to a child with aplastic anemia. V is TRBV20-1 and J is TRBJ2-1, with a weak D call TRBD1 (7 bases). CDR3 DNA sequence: TGCAGTGCTAGAGTTGGGGCAGGGGGGAATGAGCAGTTCTTC. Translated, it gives CSARVGAGGNEQFF.